The 21 T cell receptor beta chains below were found in one sample sequenced in a study of T cell changes during pregnancy in multiple sclerosis. Generated by immunoSEQ multiplex PCR, the TCRdb table keeps only in-frame clones and is missing some. The data show more than 50,000 clones, around nine tenths seen once. The sequenced sample was peripheral blood, obtained in the first trimester of pregnancy. Source of these receptors: a female donor in good health, enrolled as a control in a pregnancy study.

The chain employs TRBV2 and TRBJ1-4; D gene ambiguous. CDR1 and CDR2 from the germline V gene are SNHLY and FYNNEI. V lost 4 bases, J lost 3 bases, and 9 bases lay in between. This CDR3 contains 14 residues. The CDR3 DNA follows: TGTGCCAGCAGTGGTTTGCGGGCTAATGAAAAACTGTTTTTT. Its protein is CASSGLRANEKLFF.

This rearrangement joins TRBV12-2 to TRBJ2-7; the table's D call, TRBD2, was not checked against the DNA. TRBV12-2 is a listed pseudogene. This CDR3 has 18 amino acids. CDR3 coding DNA: TGTGCAAGTCGCTTAGGAAAAATGGGACTAGCGGGAGCCTACGAGCAGTACTTC. This encodes CASRLGKMGLAGAYEQYF.

The CDR3 DNA follows: TGTGCCAGCAGCGAGGGACTAGCGGGAACCTTAACTAGCACAGATACGCAGTATTTT. It encodes CASSEGLAGTLTSTDTQYF. The chain is built from TRBV21-1 and TRBJ2-3; the table assigns TRBD2, which was not confirmed against the DNA. TRBV21-1 is deemed a pseudogene. The CDR3 has 19 amino acids.

The V and J genes are TRBV28 and TRBJ1-2; TRBD1 matches at 7 bases. Germline CDR1 MDHEN, CDR2 SYDVKM. V dropped 5 bases and J dropped 8; count of bases not matched to a gene: 11. CDR3 size: 14 residues. CDR3: CASSPRGTVGGYTF. The CDR3 DNA follows: TGTGCCAGCAGTCCCAGGGGGACAGTGGGGGGCTACACCTTC.

The genes are TRBV4-3 and TRBJ1-2, with 7 bases matching TRBD1. The germline CDR1 and CDR2 sequences are LGHNA and YSLEER. The J segment lost 0 bases and the V segment lost 0 bases, leaving 10 bases of the junction unmatched. CDR3 size: 18 residues. CDR3 nucleotides: TGCGCCAGCAGCCAAGATCAGGGGACAGTTCCTACTAACTATGGCTACACCTTC. Translated, it gives CASSQDQGTVPTNYGYTF.

This clone was counted between two and nine times. V and J are TRBV5-1 and TRBJ1-4; D is ambiguous. Deletions cut 0 bases from V and 5 bases from J, with 8 bases between. This CDR3 is built from 14 residues. The germline V gene has CDR1 SGHRS and CDR2 YFSETQ. CDR3 residues: CASSLVGLNEKLFF. The CDR3 DNA reads as TGCGCCAGCAGCTTGGTGGGCTTGAATGAAAAACTGTTTTTT.

The table lists this clone with a count of one. The CDR3 here is CASSYSTGVYNEQFF. CDR3 sequence (DNA): TGTGCCAGCAGTTACTCCACAGGGGTCTACAATGAGCAGTTCTTC. This chain connects TRBV6-6 to TRBJ2-1; TRBD1 aligns across 7 bases. Germline V gene lookup returns CDR1 MNHNY and CDR2 SVGAGI (reference sequence). The CDR3 spans 15 residues. V was pared by 0 bases and J by 3 bases, with 2 bases of the junction left unmatched.

V usage is TRBV19 and J usage is TRBJ2-1; 8 bases align to TRBD2. The germline V gene has CDR1 LNHDA and CDR2 SQIVND (reference sequence). Unmatched junction bases numbered 11, after V lost 7 bases and J lost 3 bases. CDR3 size: 16 residues. CDR3 bases: TGTGCCAGTAACCCGGCCGGGACTAGGGGCTACAATGAGCAGTTCTTC. Protein product: CASNPAGTRGYNEQFF.

The chain's CDR3 is CASSLGAGGPTGELFF. The CDR3 DNA sequence: TGCGCCAGCAGCTTGGGGGCAGGGGGCCCCACCGGGGAGCTGTTTTTT. The chain combines TRBV5-1 with TRBJ2-2, with 8 bases lining up with TRBD1. The trim removed 0 bases at V and 4 bases at J, leaving 5 bases unmatched. Germline V CDR1 and CDR2: SGHRS, YFSETQ. The length of the CDR3 is 16 residues.

CDR3 DNA: TGTGCCAGCATCCCCGGGACAGGATTGTTGAGCTCTGGAAACACCATATATTTT. It specifies CASIPGTGLLSSGNTIYF. The rearrangement uses TRBV5-5 and TRBJ1-3, with 8 positions matching TRBD1. After removal of 6 bases from V and 0 bases from J, the junction contained 14 bases not matched to a gene. This CDR3 has 18 residues. Looked up from germline, CDR1 is SGHKS and CDR2 is YYEKEE (reference sequence).

The chain is built from TRBV4-3 and TRBJ2-7; TRBD1 matches at 7 bases. With 3 bases clipped from V and 0 bases from J, the junction kept 2 bases outside the gene matches. Germline CDR1 reads LGHNA; CDR2 reads YSLEER. The CDR3 covers 14 residues. The CDR3, as DNA: TGCGCCAGCAGCCACGGGACAGACTCCTACGAGCAGTACTTC. Encoded protein: CASSHGTDSYEQYF.

The chain has TRBV7-8 and TRBJ1-1; D remains unclear. CDR1 and CDR2 from the germline V gene are SGHVS and FQNEAQ. V lost 0 bases to trimming and J lost 4 bases, with 18 bases between them. The CDR3 extends over 17 amino acids. The CDR3, as DNA: TGTGCCAGCAGCTTAGCAAAATACTTTAGCCGGGGCACTGAAGCTTTCTTT. As protein: CASSLAKYFSRGTEAFF.

V is TRBV5-4 and J is TRBJ2-1; 9 nucleotides align to TRBD2. CDR1 and CDR2 from the germline V gene are SGHNT and YYREEE (reference sequence). CDR3 length: 16 amino acids. The trim removed 4 bases at V and 0 bases at J, leaving 5 bases unmatched. The CDR3 nucleotides are TGTGCCAGCAGCGGCAGCGGGAGGAGCTCCTACAATGAGCAGTTCTTC. Translated, it gives CASSGSGRSSYNEQFF. Together with reference TRBV5-4 and TRBJ2-1, the CDR3 gives the full variable domain: ETGVTQSPTHLIKTRGQQVTLRCSSQSGHNTVSWYQQALGQGPQFIFQYYREEENGRGNFPPRFSGLQFPNYSSELNVNALELDDSALYLCASSGSGRSSYNEQFFGPGTRLTVL.

The V and J genes are TRBV7-2 and TRBJ2-2, with 11 bases identical to TRBD2. With V trimmed by 6 bases and J by 3 bases, 9 bases remained unmatched. The CDR3 has 17 residues. Germline V gene lookup returns CDR1 SGHTA and CDR2 FQGNSA. CDR3 bases: TGTGCCAGCAGAATTTCAGGGACTAGCGGTTACACCGGGGAGCTGTTTTTT. Translating it yields CASRISGTSGYTGELFF.

CDR3 DNA: TGCGCCAGCAGCTGGGACAGGGTGAACACTGAAGCTTTCTTT. It codes for CASSWDRVNTEAFF. J is TRBJ1-1 and V is TRBV5-1; 9 positions agree with TRBD1. Germline V gives CDR1 SGHRS, CDR2 YFSETQ. The trim removed 3 bases at V and 0 bases at J, leaving 0 bases unmatched. This CDR3 has 14 residues.

The chain links TRBV6-5 to TRBJ2-5; no clear D gene. V was clipped by 8 bases and J by 7 bases, with 11 bases between them. The CDR3 extends over 11 amino acids. The germline gives CDR1 MNHEY, CDR2 SVGAGI. The CDR3 region has the DNA TGTGCCAGCGGGCTCTTGGGGACCCAGTACTTC. Translating it yields CASGLLGTQYF.

This clone appeared once. The V and J genes are TRBV27 and TRBJ1-2; the D is unclear. V shed 7 bases and J shed 4 bases, with 4 bases lying between them. CDR3 size: 10 residues. Germline assignment: CDR1 MNHEY and CDR2 SMNVEV (reference sequence). CDR3 coding DNA: TGTGCCAGCACAGTCTATGGCTACACCTTC. Protein: CASTVYGYTF.

The V and J genes are TRBV6-5 and TRBJ1-2; TRBD1 aligns across 9 bases. Per the germline V gene, CDR1 is MNHEY and CDR2 is SVGAGI. The CDR3 sequence is 15 residues long. V was pared by 7 bases and J by 2 bases, with 8 bases of the junction left unmatched. CDR3 residues: CASTGAGTGNYGYTF. In nucleotides, the CDR3 is TGTGCCAGCACAGGCGCCGGGACAGGGAACTATGGCTACACCTTC.

The chain recombines TRBV11-2 with TRBJ2-7; 8 bases agree with TRBD1. V shed 2 bases, J shed 1 base, and the junction held 7 bases outside the gene matches. CDR1 SGHAT and CDR2 FQNNGV come from the germline V gene. CDR3 length: 16 amino acids. CDR3 in DNA: TGTGCCAGCAGCTTACGGCGGGGACAGGCTTCCTACGAGCAGTACTTC. As protein: CASSLRRGQASYEQYF.

This chain joins TRBV5-6 and TRBJ2-3; 8 nucleotides align to TRBD1. The V and J ends lost 5 bases and 7 bases, in that order; junction bases with no gene match: 9. Germline CDR1 reads SGHDT; CDR2 reads YYEEEE. The CDR3 runs 14 residues. The CDR3 loop is CASSRTGSRYTQYF. The CDR3, as DNA: TGTGCCAGCAGTCGGACAGGGAGCCGCTATACGCAGTATTTT. The full variable domain, with the rest looked up from reference TRBV5-6 and TRBJ2-3, is DAGVTQSPTHLIKTRGQQVTLRCSPKSGHDTVSWYQQALGQGPQFIFQYYEEEERQRGNFPDRFSGHQFPNYSSELNVNALLLGDSALYLCASSRTGSRYTQYFGPGTRLTVL.

V is TRBV4-3 and J is TRBJ1-3; D is perhaps TRBD1 (5 bases). V lost 0 bases and J lost 1, with 10 bases in between. CDR3 length: 16 amino acids. The germline gives CDR1 LGHNA, CDR2 YSLEER. CDR3 region: CASSQESGGSGNTIYF. CDR3 sequence (DNA): TGCGCCAGCAGCCAAGAGTCGGGGGGGTCTGGAAACACCATATATTTT.